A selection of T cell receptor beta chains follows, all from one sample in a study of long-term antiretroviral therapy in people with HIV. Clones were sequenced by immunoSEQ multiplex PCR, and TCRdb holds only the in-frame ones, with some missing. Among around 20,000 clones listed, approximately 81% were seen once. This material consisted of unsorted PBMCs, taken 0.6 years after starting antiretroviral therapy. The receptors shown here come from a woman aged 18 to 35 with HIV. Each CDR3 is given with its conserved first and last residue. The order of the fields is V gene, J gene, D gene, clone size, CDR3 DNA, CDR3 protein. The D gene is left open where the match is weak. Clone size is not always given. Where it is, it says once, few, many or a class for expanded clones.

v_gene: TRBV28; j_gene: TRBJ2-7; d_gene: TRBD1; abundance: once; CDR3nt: TGTGCCAGCAGTCCCACGACAGGGGCATTCTACGAGCAGTACTTC; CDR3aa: CASSPTTGAFYEQYF
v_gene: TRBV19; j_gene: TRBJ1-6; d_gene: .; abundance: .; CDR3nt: TGTGCCAGTAGTAGGGAAAGGGAGAATTCACCCCTCCACTTT; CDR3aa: CASSRERENSPLHF
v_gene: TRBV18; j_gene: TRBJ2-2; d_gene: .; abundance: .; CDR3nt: TGTGCCAGCTCAAAATCCGGGGAGTACGGGGAGCTGTTTTTT; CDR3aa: CASSKSGEYGELFF
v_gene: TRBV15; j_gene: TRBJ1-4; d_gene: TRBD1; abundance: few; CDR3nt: TGTGCCACCAGCAGCCCCCGGGACAGTGAAAGCGAAAAACTGTTTTTT; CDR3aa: CATSSPRDSESEKLFF
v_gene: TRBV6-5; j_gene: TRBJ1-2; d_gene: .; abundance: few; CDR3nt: TGTGCCAGCAGTCGGGACGTCTATGGCTACACCTTC; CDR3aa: CASSRDVYGYTF
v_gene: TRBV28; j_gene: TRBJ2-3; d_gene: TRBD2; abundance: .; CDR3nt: TGTGCCAGCTCGGGACTAGCGGGGACAGATACGCAGTATTTT; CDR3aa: CASSGLAGTDTQYF
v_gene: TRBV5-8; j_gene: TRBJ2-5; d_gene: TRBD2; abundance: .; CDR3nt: TGTGCCAGCAGCTTGGACTGGGGGGGAGAGACCCAGTACTTC; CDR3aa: CASSLDWGGETQYF
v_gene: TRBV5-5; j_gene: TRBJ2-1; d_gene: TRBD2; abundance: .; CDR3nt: TGTGCCAGCAGCTTGGGGGCTAGCGGGGTGTTCAATGAGCAGTTCTTC; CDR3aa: CASSLGASGVFNEQFF
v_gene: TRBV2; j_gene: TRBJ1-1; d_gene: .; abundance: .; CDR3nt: TGTGCCAGCACGGGGGTAGGGGAGAATGAAGCTTTCTTT; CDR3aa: CASTGVGENEAFF
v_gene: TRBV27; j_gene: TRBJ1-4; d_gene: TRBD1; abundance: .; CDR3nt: TGTGCCAGCAGTTTGTCTTACAGGGGAAAGGAAAAACTGTTTTTT; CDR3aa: CASSLSYRGKEKLFF
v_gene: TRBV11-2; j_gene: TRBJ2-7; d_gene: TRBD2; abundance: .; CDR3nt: TGTGCCAGCAGCTTAGAAACTAGCGGGGGGGACTACGAGCAGTACTTC; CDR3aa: CASSLETSGGDYEQYF
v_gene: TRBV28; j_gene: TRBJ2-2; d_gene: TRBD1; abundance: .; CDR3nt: TGTGCCAGCAGTTTGACAGGGAAAACCGGGGAGCTGTTTTTT; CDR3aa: CASSLTGKTGELFF
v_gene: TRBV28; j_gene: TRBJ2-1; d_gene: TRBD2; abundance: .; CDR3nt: TGTGCCAGCAGTTTATCCCTAGCGGGAGACTTCTACAATGAGCAGTTCTTC; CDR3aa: CASSLSLAGDFYNEQFF
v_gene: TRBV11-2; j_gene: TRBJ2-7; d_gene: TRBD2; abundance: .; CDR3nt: TGTGCCAGCAGCTTAAGCTCGGGGGGGAAACCCTACGAGCAGTACTTC; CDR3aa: CASSLSSGGKPYEQYF
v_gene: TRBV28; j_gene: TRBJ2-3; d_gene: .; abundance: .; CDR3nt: TGTGCCAGCAGTTCCCACAGAGCAGATACGCAGTATTTT; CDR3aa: CASSSHRADTQYF
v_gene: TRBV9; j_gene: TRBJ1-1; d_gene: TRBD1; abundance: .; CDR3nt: TGTGCCAGCAGCGTAGCAGGGACAGGGCTAGACACTGAAGCTTTCTTT; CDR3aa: CASSVAGTGLDTEAFF
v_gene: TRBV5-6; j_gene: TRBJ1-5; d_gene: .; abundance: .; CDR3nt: TGTGCCAGCAGCTCAGGACATGATAGCAATCAGCCCCAGCATTTT; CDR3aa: CASSSGHDSNQPQHF
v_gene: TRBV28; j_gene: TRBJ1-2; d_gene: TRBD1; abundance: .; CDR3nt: TGTGCCAGCAGTCCTCCGACAGGGCTGGGGACTGGCTACACCTTC; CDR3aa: CASSPPTGLGTGYTF
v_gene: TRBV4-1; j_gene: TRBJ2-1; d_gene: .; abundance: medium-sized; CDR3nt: TGCGCCAGCAGCCAAGAACAGGGAGACAATGAGCAGTTCTTC; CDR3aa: CASSQEQGDNEQFF
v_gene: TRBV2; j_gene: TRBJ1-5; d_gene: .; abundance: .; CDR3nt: TGTGCCAGCAGTGGGACCTCTGGGGGGTACCAGCCCCAGCATTTT; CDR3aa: CASSGTSGGYQPQHF
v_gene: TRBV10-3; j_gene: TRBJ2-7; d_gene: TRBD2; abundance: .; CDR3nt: TGTGCCATCAGTGAAACTAGCGGGTCTCCGTACGAGCAGTACTTC; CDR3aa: CAISETSGSPYEQYF
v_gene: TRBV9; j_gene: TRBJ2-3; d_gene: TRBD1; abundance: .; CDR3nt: TGTGCCAGCAGCTTGTCTGACAGGGGAGAGTCAGATACGCAGTATTTT; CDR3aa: CASSLSDRGESDTQYF
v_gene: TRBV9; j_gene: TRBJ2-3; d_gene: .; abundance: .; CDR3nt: TGTGCCAGCAGCGTAGCTACGGGGAACAGGGAGCTTAACACAGATACGCAGTATTTT; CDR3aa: CASSVATGNRELNTDTQYF
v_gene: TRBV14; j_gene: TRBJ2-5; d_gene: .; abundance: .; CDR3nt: TGTGCCAGCAGCCAAGAAGTCTCTACTGACATACAAGAGACCCAGTACTTC; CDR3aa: CASSQEVSTDIQETQYF
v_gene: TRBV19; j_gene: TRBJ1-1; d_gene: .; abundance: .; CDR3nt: TGTGCCAGTAGTATTTTTCAGGGAGTGGTGCACACTGAAGCTTTCTTT; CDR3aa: CASSIFQGVVHTEAFF
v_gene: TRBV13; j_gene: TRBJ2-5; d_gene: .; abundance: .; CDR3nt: TGTGCCAGCAGCTTGGAGGGTGCGGAGACCCAGTACTTC; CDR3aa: CASSLEGAETQYF
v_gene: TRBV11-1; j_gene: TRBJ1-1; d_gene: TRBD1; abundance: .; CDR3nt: TGTGCCAGCAGCCGGACAGGGTTTGGCACTGAAGCTTTCTTT; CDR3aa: CASSRTGFGTEAFF
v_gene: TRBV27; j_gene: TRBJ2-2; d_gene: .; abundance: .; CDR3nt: TGTGCCAGCAGTTTACTCACCGGGGAGCTGTTTTTT; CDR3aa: CASSLLTGELFF
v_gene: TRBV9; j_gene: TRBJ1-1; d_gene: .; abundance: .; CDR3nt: TGTGCCAGCAGCGTAGGGGGGGCGGTGAACACTGAAGCTTTCTTT; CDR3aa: CASSVGGAVNTEAFF
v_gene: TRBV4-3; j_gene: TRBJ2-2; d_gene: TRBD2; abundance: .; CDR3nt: TGCGCCAGCAGCCAAGTTAGGGCTAGCGGGGGGACCGGGGAGCTGTTTTTT; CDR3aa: CASSQVRASGGTGELFF